This TCR beta chain stems from a study of shared clonotypes between healthy human individuals (dated by TCRdb to 2018 to 2021). Regarding the study in general: The cohort comprised a couple of women and a few men aged 18 to 49 years. To estimate repertoire size and how much clonotypes are shared between individuals, the study performed deep sequencing of blood TCR repertoires from 4 to 6 healthy adults. Libraries were prepared and TCR repertoires were sequenced by different laboratories using diverse techniques, in order to increase sequencing depth and limit assay-specific biases. Per donor, leukapheresis produced somewhere between about 0.9 and 9.5 billion PBMCs. For each donor, CD4 naive and CD4 memory were each run on three plates, CD8 naive on two plates, and CD8 memory on one plate. General study outcomes and caveats: Pairwise subsampling indicated that sequencing depth was expected to affect the degree of clonotype sharing among donors. The genetic and exposure-history diversity represented was limited by the small number of donors. Sampling was restricted to blood, and TCR repertoires in tissues likely differ from the TCR repertoires found in blood. When four donors were compared, the shared fraction of clonotypes was around 5% for naive CD4, around 3.5% for naive CD8, 2% to 2.5% for memory CD4, and 0.35% to 0.5% for memory CD8. Compared with non-shared clonotypes, the clonotypes found in all four sorted-subset donors had higher generation probabilities. Even with the large sequencing depth, rarefaction of the sorted-subset datasets indicated that sequencing was incomplete. Naive subsets generally had larger estimated clonotype richness than memory subsets did.

Worth noting for this clone: The specificity of this receptor is unknown. There are no base qualities to consult, and no much larger clone falls within one base.

Per the germline V gene (reference sequence), LNHDA is the CDR1 and SQIVND is the CDR2. The cysteine opens and the phenylalanine closes a CDR3 of 16 amino acids. Of the read, only the CDR3 DNA is kept; its 48 bases are in frame from base 1. After removal of 6 bases from V and 1 base from J, the junction retains 5 bases not matched to a gene. TCR CDR3 regions were amplified from genomic DNA by multiplex PCR using the deep immunoSEQ assay. For each cell subset, the extracted genomic DNA was distributed evenly across all wells of several immunoSEQ 96-well plates, and each plate served as one replicate. For sorted subsets, each replicate PCR was loaded with 200 ng genomic DNA, equivalent to about 33,000 T cell genomes. The purified libraries were quantified using a Qubit 3.0 fluorometer, sized with a Bioanalyzer 2100, and then quantified again using the KAPA Library Quantification kit. Every immunoSEQ 96-well plate was sequenced on a dedicated single-read 150-cycle Illumina NextSeq 550 flow cell. In the paper's pipeline: Because only junctional sequences without quality scores were contained in the immunoSEQ output, filtering matching that applied to full-length reads could not be performed. To assign V/J genes and CDR3, sequences were annotated against IMGT germline references using PyIR, a Python wrapper for IgBLAST v1.9. Reads with weak V/J assignments (E-value above 1e-6), missing CDR3, stop codons, out-of-frame junctions, or ambiguous translated residues were removed. V3J clonotypes were defined as sequences sharing an identical inferred V gene, J gene, and CDR3 amino acid sequence. Percentage overlap between repertoires was calculated by dividing the number of shared unique clonotypes by the size of the smaller repertoire. Repertoire richness was assessed with RTK rarefaction, the Chao1 estimator, and Recon v2.1 estimates of unobserved clonotypes. For all TCRbeta clonotypes obtained by the gDNA method from a handful of donors, generation probabilities were computed with OLGA. Here the immuneACCESS table is served through TCRdb, limited to in-frame sequences with V and J called. Missing clones are a known gap in these copies; in checked studies unresolved V genes cover under half, and the rest lacks a known reason. The V and J calls and the clone size are those of that table, but D and trimming were determined from the DNA. This sample has about 590,000 clones in its table, and around 95% of those were observed once. The ten largest clones add up to around 0.097% of the sample.

CD8 naive samples consisted of CD45RO-negative cells that were positively selected for CCR7, yielding a CD45RA+CCR7+ population without TemRA cells. Donors were healthy HIV-negative adults with no recently reported acute infections or vaccinations. Only Caucasian adults living in Nashville, Tennessee, USA were represented among the donors. After blood collection by leukapheresis, PBMCs were isolated using Ficoll-Histopaque density gradient centrifugation and then cryopreserved in the vapor phase of liquid nitrogen. Analytical flow cytometry was used to check the purity and quantity of each magnetically sorted T cell population. Genomic DNA was isolated from each sorted fraction and quantified by UV absorbance on a Nanodrop 2000c.

Sequences were obtained from naive CD8+ T cells sorted from blood. This specimen's cell subset or site label, interpreted: CD45RA+CCR7+. The sequence links TRBV19 to TRBJ2-1, with TRBD2 matching 11 junction bases. The origin of this receptor is a woman aged 30 to 39 in good health. The DNA is TGTGCCAGTAGCCCCGGGACTAGCGGATCCTACAATGAGCAGTTCTTC. Translated, it reads CASSPGTSGSYNEQFF.